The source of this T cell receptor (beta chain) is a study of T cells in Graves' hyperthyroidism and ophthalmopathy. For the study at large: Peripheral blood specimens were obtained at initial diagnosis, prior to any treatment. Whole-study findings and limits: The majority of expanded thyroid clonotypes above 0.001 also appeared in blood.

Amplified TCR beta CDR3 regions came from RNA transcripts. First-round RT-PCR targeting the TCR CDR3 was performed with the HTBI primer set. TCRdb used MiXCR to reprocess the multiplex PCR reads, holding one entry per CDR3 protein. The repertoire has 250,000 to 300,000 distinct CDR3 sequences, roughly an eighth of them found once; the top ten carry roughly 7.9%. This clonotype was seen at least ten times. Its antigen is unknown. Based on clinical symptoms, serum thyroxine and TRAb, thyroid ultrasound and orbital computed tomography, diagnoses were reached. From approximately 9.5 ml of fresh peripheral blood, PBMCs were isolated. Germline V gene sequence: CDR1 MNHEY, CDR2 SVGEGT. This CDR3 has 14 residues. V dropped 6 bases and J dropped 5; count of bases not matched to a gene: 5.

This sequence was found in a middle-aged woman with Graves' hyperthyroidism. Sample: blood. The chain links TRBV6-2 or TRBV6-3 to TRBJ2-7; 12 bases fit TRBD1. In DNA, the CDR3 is TGTGCCAGCAGCACCGGGACAGGGGGCGACGAGCAGTACTTC. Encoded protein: CASSTGTGGDEQYF.